This T cell receptor beta chain derives from a study of T cell repertoires in cytomegalovirus infection (dated by TCRdb to the late 2010s). A note on the overall study: Recently identified HLA-C-restricted CMV epitopes, whose presentation resists viral immunomodulation, were targeted by peptide stimulations together with well-studied HLA-B-restricted epitopes. Because public TCR beta signatures pointed to carriage of CMV infection together with the matching HLA type, the HLA type of each donor mattered for the analysis.

In light of the paper, this sample's treatment or condition label describes: in vitro stimulation with specific CMV peptide epitopes to enrich CMV-specific T cells. On the study overall, not on this receptor specifically: The ex vivo response was dominated by HLA-C-restricted CMV-specific TCR beta clonotypes, which also provided the single most frequent clonotype in two of eight donors. Cumulative frequency of public TCR beta family members discriminated carriers of CMV infection plus the relevant HLA type in this cohort and an independent roughly 330-donor cohort.

TCRdb lists the instrument as Illumina HiSeq 1500. Starting from the raw public reads, TCRdb applied fastp trimming at Q25, assembled clones with MiXCR and retained in-frame beta chains. Rows are combined by CDR3 protein, so each entry shows the most common genes and DNA. Recorded for this sample are around 900,000 distinct CDR3 sequences; under 40% of them occurred a single time. Together, the top ten hold over 10% of the sample. The CDR3 runs 15 residues from the cysteine to the phenylalanine. Only CDR3 DNA is held: 45 bases, read in frame from base 1. Via the germline V gene, CDR1 is ENHRY and CDR2 SYGVKD. Trimming takes 4 bases from V and 3 bases from J, and the germline ends sit 15 bases apart. This clonotype was picked up a small number of times. This clone's antigen is unknown. No much larger clone is present one base from it, and per-base qualities are unavailable.

Sequenced here: cultured CD8+ T cells from PBMCs, sampled from culture after CMV antigen stimulation. The TCR sequence derives from a human donor in good health (CMV status not recorded). Some clones in this sample may be carry-over from other donors' samples. The chain was built from TRBV10-3 and TRBJ1-2, with a tentative D gene TRBD1 over 6 matching bases. The nucleotide sequence reads as follows: TGTGCCATCAGTGGGGACCGACAGGTAGACTATGGCTACACCTTC. This translates into CAISGDRQVDYGYTF.